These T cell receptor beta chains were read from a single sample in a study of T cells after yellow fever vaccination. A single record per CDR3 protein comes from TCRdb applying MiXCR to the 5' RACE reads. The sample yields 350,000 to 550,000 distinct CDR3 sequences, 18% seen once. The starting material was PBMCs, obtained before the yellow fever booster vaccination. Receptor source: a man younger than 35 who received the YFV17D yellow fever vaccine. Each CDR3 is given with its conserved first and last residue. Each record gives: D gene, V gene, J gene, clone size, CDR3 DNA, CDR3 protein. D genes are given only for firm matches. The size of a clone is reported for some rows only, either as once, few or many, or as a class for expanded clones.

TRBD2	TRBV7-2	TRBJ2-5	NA	TGTGCCAGCAGCTTATCGGGAGGGGCCCAGTACTTC	CASSLSGGAQYF
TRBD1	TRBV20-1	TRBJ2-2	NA	TGCAGTGCCAGGGACAGGACGAACACCGGGGAGCTGTTTTTT	CSARDRTNTGELFF
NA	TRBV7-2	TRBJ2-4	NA	TGTGCCAGTGCGATACAGGAGCTATTAGGAAACATTCAGTACTTC	CASAIQELLGNIQYF
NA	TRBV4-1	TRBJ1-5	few	TGCGCCAGCAGCCACCTCAGGGACCAGCCCCAGCATTTT	CASSHLRDQPQHF
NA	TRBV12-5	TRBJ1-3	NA	TGTGCTAGTGGTTTGTACCCGGACTCTGGAAACACCATATATTTT	CASGLYPDSGNTIYF
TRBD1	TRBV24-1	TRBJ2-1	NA	TGTGCCACCATCGGGACAGGGGAGTTCTTC	CATIGTGEFF
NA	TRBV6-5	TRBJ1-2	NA	TGTGCCAGCAGCTGGACAGCTTTTAACTATGGCTACACCTTC	CASSWTAFNYGYTF
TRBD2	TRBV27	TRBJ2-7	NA	TGTGCCAGCAGTCCGACCGGGACTAGCAGACAGCAGTACTTC	CASSPTGTSRQQYF
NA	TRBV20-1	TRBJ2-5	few	TGCAGTGCTGGGCCCCCACTAGCCCAAACCGAGACCCAGTACTTC	CSAGPPLAQTETQYF
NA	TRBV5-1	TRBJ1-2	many	TGCGCCAGCAGCTTGGCGGGGCCCTCCGATGGCTACACCTTC	CASSLAGPSDGYTF
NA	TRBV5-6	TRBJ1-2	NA	TGTGCCAGCAGCTTGGCCAAACAGGGCTATGGCTACACCTTC	CASSLAKQGYGYTF
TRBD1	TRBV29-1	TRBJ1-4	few	TGCAGCGTGACCGGGACAGGACGCGAAAAACTGTTTTTT	CSVTGTGREKLFF
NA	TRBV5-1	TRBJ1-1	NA	TGCGCCAGCAGCTTTGGGGTACGATCGGTCACTGAAGCTTTCTTT	CASSFGVRSVTEAFF
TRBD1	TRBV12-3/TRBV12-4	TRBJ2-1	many	TGTGCCAGCAGCCTAGGGGGCTATGAGCAGTTCTTC	CASSLGGYEQFF
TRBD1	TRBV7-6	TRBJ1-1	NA	TGTGCCAGCAGCTGGAGGACAGGGGACACTGAAGCTTTCTTT	CASSWRTGDTEAFF
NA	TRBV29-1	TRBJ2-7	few	TGCAGCGTTGAATTGAAGGGTGACCTCGTCGAGCAGTACTTC	CSVELKGDLVEQYF
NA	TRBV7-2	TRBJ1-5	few	TGTGCCAGCAGCTTAGTAGGTGGGGGGTACGATCAGCCCCAGCATTTT	CASSLVGGGYDQPQHF
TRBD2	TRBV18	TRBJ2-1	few	TGTGCCAGCTCACCGGGCGCGGGGGGGCAAAATGAGCAGTTCTTC	CASSPGAGGQNEQFF
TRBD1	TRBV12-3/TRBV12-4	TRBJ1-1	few	TGTGCCAGCAGTTTCGGGCCGCAGGGGGCGACGATGAACACTGAAGCTTTCTTT	CASSFGPQGATMNTEAFF
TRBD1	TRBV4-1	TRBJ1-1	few	TGCGCCAGCAGCCAAGATGACCGGACAGGGCCTGAAGCTTTCTTT	CASSQDDRTGPEAFF
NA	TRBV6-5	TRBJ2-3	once	TGTGCCAGCAGGGACCCGGTGGATACGCAGTATTTT	CASRDPVDTQYF
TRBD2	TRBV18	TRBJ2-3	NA	TGTGCCAGCTCACGTGATCTAGCGGGGACGACCTTCACAGATACGCAGTATTTT	CASSRDLAGTTFTDTQYF
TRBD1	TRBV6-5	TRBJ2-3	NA	TGTGCCAGCAGTTTTGGGGACAGCTCCAACACAGATACGCAGTATTTT	CASSFGDSSNTDTQYF
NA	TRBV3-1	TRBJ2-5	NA	TGTGCCAGCAGCCAAGAGGGGATCCAAGAGACCCAGTACTTC	CASSQEGIQETQYF
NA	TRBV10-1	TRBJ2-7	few	TGCGCCAGCAGTGGAAGGGGGGATCACGAGCAGTACTTC	CASSGRGDHEQYF
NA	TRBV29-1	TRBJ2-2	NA	TGCAGCGTTGTAGGGGGGGAGAACACCGGGGAGCTGTTTTTT	CSVVGGENTGELFF
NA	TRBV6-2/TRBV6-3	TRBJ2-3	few	TGTGCCAGCAGTTATCGACAGGTCACAGATACGCAGTATTTT	CASSYRQVTDTQYF
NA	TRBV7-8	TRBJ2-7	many	TGTGCCAGCAGCTTAGGTGAAATGTACGAGCAGTACTTC	CASSLGEMYEQYF
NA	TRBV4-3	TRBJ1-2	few	TGCGCCAGCAGCTATGGTCTGACACGGGGCTACACCTTC	CASSYGLTRGYTF
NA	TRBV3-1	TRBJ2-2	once	TGTGCCAGCAGGCTAATCGGAGGAACCGGGGAGCTGTTTTTT	CASRLIGGTGELFF
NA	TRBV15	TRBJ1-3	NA	TGTGCCACCAGAGAAACAGGGTTAGGAAACACCATATATTTT	CATRETGLGNTIYF
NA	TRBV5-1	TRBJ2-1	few	TGCGCCAGCAGCTTGGGAGCCCGGGGGAGCTCCTACAATGAGCAGTTCTTC	CASSLGARGSSYNEQFF
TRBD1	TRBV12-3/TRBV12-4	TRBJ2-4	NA	TGTGCCAGCAGTTTGAGGGACAGGGAAAACATTCAGTACTTC	CASSLRDRENIQYF
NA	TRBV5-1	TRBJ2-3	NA	TGCGCCAGCGGGTACACAGATACGCAGTATTTT	CASGYTDTQYF
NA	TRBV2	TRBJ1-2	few	TGTGCCAGCAGTGACTGGGGGGCCACCTATGGCTACACCTTC	CASSDWGATYGYTF